This TCR beta chain was sequenced for a study of type 1 regulatory T cells. As for the study in general: T-allo10 is an in vitro-generated, Tr1-enriched CD4 T cell product specific for alloantigen.

The CDR3 is 12 residues long. V was pared by 6 bases and J by 8 bases, with 5 bases of the junction left unmatched. Germline loops: CDR1 SGHAT, CDR2 FQNNGV. One entry per CDR3 protein, called by TCRdb with MiXCR from the reads. The data contain about 100,000 distinct CDR3 sequences, 25% to 40% of them singletons. Sample: CD4+ T cells, either the whole sample or a sorted fraction (not recorded which). The sequence was obtained from a human donor in good health. The gene calls are TRBV11-2 and TRBJ2-3; TRBD2 agrees at 7 bases. In nucleotides, the CDR3 is TGTGCCAGCAGACCCTCGGGGGGTACGCAGTATTTT. It specifies CASRPSGGTQYF.